These 16 T cell receptor beta chains were all obtained from the same sample, sequenced in a study of neoadjuvant nivolumab and ipilimumab in lung cancer (TCRdb year 2020). The time point label on this specimen signifies: at surgical resection after neoadjuvant nivolumab +/- ipilimumab. The library was prepared using the immunoSEQ multiplex PCR assay. Drawn from immuneACCESS, this table holds only the in-frame rearrangements with V and J called that TCRdb kept. Clones are partly lost; checked studies trace under half to an unresolved V gene and leave the rest unexplained. The sample profile shows fewer than 2,500 clones; roughly 82% of them were found once. The leading ten clones occupy around 9.1% of the sample. The source material was adjacent normal lung tissue, sampled after neoadjuvant nivolumab, alone or with ipilimumab, at or shortly before surgery. The receptors were sampled from an adult with non-small cell lung cancer.

The chain carries TRBV2 and TRBJ1-1, with D unresolved. This CDR3 has 13 residues. V gave up 8 bases and J gave up 5 bases, with 15 bases separating them. CDR1 and CDR2 from the germline V gene are SNHLY and FYNNEI. CDR3 amino acids: CASRLSLGTEAFF. The CDR3 DNA follows: TGTGCCAGCCGCCTCAGTCTGGGTACTGAAGCTTTCTTT.

The chain combines TRBV5-1 with TRBJ1-4; TRBD1 matches 9 bases. Germline CDR1 reads SGHRS; CDR2 reads YFSETQ. V lost 4 bases to trimming and J lost 6 bases; unmatched junction nucleotides: 10. The CDR3 is made up of 16 amino acids. CDR3 sequence (DNA): TGCGCCAGCAGCCTGGCGGCGGGACAGGGACATGAAAAACTGTTTTTT. It codes for CASSLAAGQGHEKLFF.

Only a few counts were recorded for this clone. The chain combines TRBV5-5 with TRBJ1-5; D gene ambiguous. The CDR3 has 13 residues. The V end was cut by 4 bases, the J end by 5 bases, with 10 bases between. CDR1 and CDR2 from the germline V gene are SGHKS and YYEKEE (reference sequence). CDR3 sequence: CASSQTVDQPQHF. CDR3 coding DNA: TGTGCCAGCAGCCAGACGGTGGATCAGCCCCAGCATTTT.

The rearrangement uses TRBV7-9 and TRBJ1-3, with a possible D match to TRBD1 (6 bases). The germline CDR1 and CDR2 sequences are SEHNR and FQNEAQ (reference sequence). The CDR3 runs 16 residues. V lost 2 bases and J lost 1, with 12 bases in between. CDR3 sequence: CASSLRGTGSGNTIYF. The CDR3 coding sequence is TGTGCCAGCAGCTTAAGGGGCACAGGGTCTGGAAACACCATATATTTT.

The J gene is TRBJ2-5, the V gene TRBV2, with a tentative D call TRBD1 (6 bases). The V end was cut by 3 bases, the J end by 5 bases, with 13 bases between. Germline V lookup: CDR1 SNHLY, CDR2 FYNNEI. This CDR3 has 14 residues. The CDR3 loop reads CASSERGFRETQYF. For the CDR3, the DNA is TGTGCCAGCAGTGAGAGGGGGTTTCGGGAGACCCAGTACTTC.

The chain links TRBV27 to TRBJ2-7; D is uncertain. Trimming removed 3 bases from V and 0 bases from J, with 3 bases in between. This CDR3 spans 12 amino acids. The germline V gene has CDR1 MNHEY and CDR2 SMNVEV (reference sequence). CDR3 residues: CASSLGSYEQYF. The CDR3, as DNA: TGTGCCAGCAGTTTGGGCTCCTACGAGCAGTACTTC.

The sample holds a few counts of this clone. The gene calls are TRBV7-8 and TRBJ1-2; TRBD1 is a possible D gene (5 bases). This CDR3 contains 15 residues. V shed 5 bases and J shed 0 bases, with 13 bases lying between them. Germline V CDR1 and CDR2: SGHVS, FQNEAQ. The DNA for the CDR3 is TGTGCCAGCAGCCCTTTAATCAGGGCTAACTATGGCTACACCTTC. Its protein product is CASSPLIRANYGYTF.

The rearrangement joins TRBV4-3 to TRBJ2-1, with TRBD1 identical over 7 bases. Unmatched junction bases numbered 3, after V lost 1 base and J lost 0 bases. Germline CDR1 LGHNA, CDR2 YSLEER. This CDR3 spans 16 amino acids. CDR3 bases: TGCGCCAGCAGCCAAGGGGGACAGAGCTCCTACAATGAGCAGTTCTTC. As protein: CASSQGGQSSYNEQFF.

The chain combines TRBV18 with TRBJ2-7, with 9 bases matching TRBD1. The CDR3 runs to 16 residues. In germline, CDR1 is KGHSH, CDR2 LQKENI. The junction had 10 bases not matched to a gene; V was cut back by 2 bases and J by 5 bases. This chain's CDR3 is CASSPSPGQGHDEQYF. CDR3 nucleotide sequence: TGTGCCAGCTCACCATCTCCGGGACAGGGACATGACGAGCAGTACTTC.

This chain links TRBV4-3 with TRBJ1-5; D ambiguous. The CDR3 covers 13 residues. CDR1 is LGHNA and CDR2 is YSLEER in the germline V gene. V was clipped by 0 bases and J by 6 bases, with 6 bases between them. The CDR3 loop reads CASSQDLLQPQHF. As DNA, the CDR3 is TGCGCCAGCAGCCAAGATCTTCTTCAGCCCCAGCATTTT.

This clone was detected once. The rearrangement uses TRBV19 and TRBJ2-7; 14 positions agree with TRBD2. Germline CDR1 reads LNHDA; CDR2 reads SQIVND (reference sequence). There are 15 residues in the CDR3. Trimming at V came to 8 bases and at J to 4 bases, leaving 7 bases not matched to a gene. The DNA for the CDR3 is TGTGCCAGTGGACTAGCGGGAGGACGGCCATACGAGCAGTACTTC. It codes for CASGLAGGRPYEQYF.

The V call is TRBV7-9, the J call TRBJ1-2, with TRBD1 matching over 8 bases. J lost 8 bases, V lost 5 bases, and 19 bases had no gene match. The germline gives CDR1 SEHNR, CDR2 FQNEAQ (reference sequence). This CDR3 spans 17 amino acids. The CDR3 DNA reads as TGTGCCAGCAGCATCCCGGGACAGGTGGGCCCACTAAGGGGCTACACCTTC. Protein: CASSIPGQVGPLRGYTF.

V gene TRBV2 combines with J gene TRBJ2-2, with D perhaps matching TRBD1 (6 bases). CDR1 is SNHLY, CDR2 FYNNEI, per germline. The CDR3 runs 13 residues. V was trimmed by 4 bases and J by 6 bases, leaving 9 bases between them. In nucleotides, the CDR3 is TGTGCCAGCAGTGTCGGACAGTCCGGGGAGCTGTTTTTT. It translates to CASSVGQSGELFF. The variable domain in full, with the rest retrieved from reference TRBV2 and TRBJ2-2, is EPEVTQTPSHQVTQMGQEVILRCVPISNHLYFYWYRQILGQKVEFLVSFYNNEISEKSEIFDDQFSVERPDGSNFTLKIRSTKLEDSAMYFCASSVGQSGELFFGEGSRLTVL.

The chain couples TRBV19 to TRBJ1-4; D is ambiguous. V was clipped by 6 bases and J by 8 bases, with 19 bases between them. The V gene's germline CDR1 is LNHDA and CDR2 SQIVND (reference sequence). The CDR3 is 15 residues long. DNA of the CDR3: TGTGCCAGTAGCGATCAACGGGTAATCCGGGAAAAACTGTTTTTT. Protein: CASSDQRVIREKLFF.

The V gene is TRBV5-1, the J gene TRBJ1-5; 10 nucleotides align to TRBD1. Germline values: CDR1 SGHRS, CDR2 YFSETQ. V lost 4 bases, J lost 3 bases, and 4 bases stayed unmatched. CDR3 length equals 15 residues. CDR3 amino acids: CASSPGQGFNQPQHF. DNA of the CDR3: TGCGCCAGCAGCCCGGGACAGGGGTTCAATCAGCCCCAGCATTTT.

The V and J genes are TRBV29-1 and TRBJ2-7; 9 bases line up with TRBD1. The V segment lost 6 bases and the J segment 4 bases; nucleotides outside the gene matches: 7. The length of the CDR3 is 13 residues. Germline lookup yields CDR1 SQVTM and CDR2 ANQGSEA. The CDR3 here is CSVGDRERYEQYF. Written as DNA, the CDR3 is TGCAGCGTAGGGGACAGGGAACGATACGAGCAGTACTTC.